What follows describes a single T cell receptor (beta chain). What it binds is not known. The CDR3 runs 16 residues. V lost 2 bases and J 0 bases, leaving 11 bases between the germline ends. Germline CDR1 LGHDT, CDR2 YNNKEL (reference sequence). The assay was immunoSEQ multiplex PCR, and TCRdb's table has in-frame clones only and misses some. There are roughly 130,000 clones in the sample; 87% occur only once, and about 1.5% lies in the top ten. This entry is derived from a study of T cell responses to AZD1222 COVID-19 vaccine. For the study at large: Second-dose intervals of approximately 4 or approximately 12 weeks were pooled. General study results and limits: Nearly half of spike-specific TCRs reportedly target unmutated variant regions. Two AZD1222 doses significantly raised spike-specific TCR breadth and depth over controls. CD4 TCRs linked to vaccination spanned spike, dominating at 160-218 and 743-854.

The source was peripheral blood, collected on day 0 of AZD1222 vaccination. This receptor was identified in an adult in good health. The chain joins TRBV3-1 (or the pseudogene TRBV3-2) to TRBJ2-4, with D perhaps TRBD1 (5 bases). The CDR3 protein is CASSQRGARAKNIQYF. CDR3 DNA sequence: TGTGCCAGCAGCCAAAGGGGCGCACGAGCCAAAAACATTCAGTACTTC.